The clone carrying this T cell receptor (beta chain) was picked up many times. Its target is not known. Template switching, a step in the protocol, added a universal primer site, and cDNA carried unique molecular identifiers. TCRdb recomputed calls from the 5' RACE reads with MiXCR, one row per CDR3 protein. The sample lists some 500,000 distinct CDR3 sequences; 13% to 15% were seen once. The data originate from a study of identical twins. Overall study results and limits: Shared out-of-frame alpha sequences (those common to twins) showed excess low generation probability. Fewer insertions characterized abundant cord blood beta clonotypes, whereas memory repertoires showed none. Excess twin sharing in beta out-of-frame sequences was weaker.

V lost 0 bases and J 6 bases, leaving 15 bases between the germline ends. Germline CDR1 and CDR2: DFQATT and SNEGSKA (reference sequence). The CDR3 has 15 residues. In addition, the sample was reused for a study of yellow fever vaccine responses in identical twins.

This TCR derives from a woman younger than 35 in good health. The chain recombines TRBV20-1 with TRBJ2-1; D possibly corresponds to TRBD2 (5 bases). Sequencing used CD4+ T cells sorted from blood. The CDR3: CSARDVWGDGNEQFF. CDR3 in DNA: TGCAGTGCTAGAGATGTCTGGGGAGACGGCAATGAGCAGTTCTTC.